This T cell receptor (beta chain) emerged from a study of shared clonotypes between healthy human individuals. Study outcomes and limitations: Clonotype sharing among donors, it was expected, would be affected by sequencing depth.

This CDR3 comprises 16 residues. The ends lost 5 bases at V and 5 bases at J; junction bases unmatched: 11. Germline V gene lookup returns CDR1 SGHVS and CDR2 FNYEAQ. TCRdb's table, derived via immunoSEQ multiplex PCR, lists solely in-frame clones and lacks some. The profile shows about 690,000 clones, 90% of them singletons. Regarding this clone: Its antigen is unidentified.

Sequences were obtained from memory CD8+ T cells from PBMCs. Noted subset: CD45RO+ cells pooled with CCR7-negative TemRA cells. The receptor's source is a young man in good health. Some clones in this sample may be carry-over from other donors' samples. The chain combines TRBV7-6 with TRBJ2-2; TRBD2 agrees at 7 bases. The CDR3 DNA is TGTGCCAGCAGCCCCATAGGGGAGGGCGAGACCGGGGAGCTGTTTTTT. Amino acids: CASSPIGEGETGELFF.